This T cell receptor (beta chain) was profiled in a study of OX40 agonist ivuxolimab in advanced cancers. Study background: The diagnoses of dose-escalation patients were hepatocellular carcinoma, melanoma, renal cell or head and neck cancer.

Germline values: CDR1 SGHRS, CDR2 YFSETQ. This CDR3 region has 14 residues. V trimming: 4 bases; J trimming: 0 bases; junction bases outside the gene matches: 3. Libraries were prepared by immunoSEQ multiplex PCR; TCRdb keeps only in-frame clonotypes and omits some of them. The data hold about 72,000 clones, with 75% to 90% observed a single time. The chain is built from TRBV5-1 and TRBJ2-7, with 8 bases that match TRBD1. This receptor was taken from an adult with an advanced solid tumor such as melanoma, head and neck, liver or kidney cancer. The sample was CD4+ or CD8+ T cells sorted from blood, taken in a trial of the OX40 agonist ivuxolimab. CDR3: CASSPDRVSYEQYF. CDR3 DNA sequence: TGCGCCAGCAGCCCGGACAGGGTCTCCTACGAGCAGTACTTC.